This TCR beta chain emerged from a study of cytomegalovirus exposure and HLA in healthy donors. Study-level background: Ancestry clustering placed 70% to 85% of roughly 400 genotyped donors in the Caucasian-associated cluster.

The PCR ran on 60 Vbeta and 13 Jbeta primers. Measured with immunoSEQ multiplex PCR; TCRdb has only the in-frame clones, and not every one. The profile shows more than 150,000 clones, less than 85% of them singletons. The CDR3 is 15 amino acids. The V gene's germline CDR1 is KGHSH and CDR2 LQKENI. V was pared by 6 bases and J by 2 bases, with 14 bases between. General study points: DRB1 showed the most TCR associations and HLA-C the fewest in a later analysis, as rates varied by HLA locus. The analysis excluded some indistinguishable V segments, including TRBV6-2 and TRBV6-3. Compared with the roughly 670-donor mean, an Asian-associated ancestry cluster reportedly had fewer N-insertions, according to a later analysis.

This clone was found a few times. Its antigen is currently unknown. Material: PBMCs. The sequence was collected from a girl aged 5 to 17 in good health and CMV-seropositive. The rearrangement links TRBV18 to TRBJ2-1; tentatively, D is TRBD1 (6 bases). Written as DNA, the CDR3 is TGTGCCAGCTCCCCCGTCAGGGGAACCTACAATGAGCAGTTCTTC. Protein product: CASSPVRGTYNEQFF.